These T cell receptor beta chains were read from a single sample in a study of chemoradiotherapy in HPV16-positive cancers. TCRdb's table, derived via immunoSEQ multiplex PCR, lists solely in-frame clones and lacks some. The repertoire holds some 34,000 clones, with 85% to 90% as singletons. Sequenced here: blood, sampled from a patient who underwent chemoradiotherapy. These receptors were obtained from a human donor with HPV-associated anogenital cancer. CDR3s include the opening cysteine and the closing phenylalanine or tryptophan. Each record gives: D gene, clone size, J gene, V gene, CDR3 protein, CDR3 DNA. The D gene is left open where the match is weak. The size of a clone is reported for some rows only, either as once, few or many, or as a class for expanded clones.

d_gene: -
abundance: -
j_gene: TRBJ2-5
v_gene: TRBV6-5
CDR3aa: CASTNSATLETQYF
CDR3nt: TGTGCCAGCACTAACAGCGCTACCCTGGAGACCCAGTACTTC

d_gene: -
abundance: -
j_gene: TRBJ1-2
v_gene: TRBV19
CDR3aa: CASSDKGIVSYGYTF
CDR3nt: TGTGCCAGTAGTGACAAGGGTATCGTTTCTTATGGCTACACCTTC

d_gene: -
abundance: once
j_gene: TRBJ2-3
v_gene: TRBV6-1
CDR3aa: CASTGLGADTQYF
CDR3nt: TGTGCCAGCACCGGACTGGGGGCAGATACGCAGTATTTT

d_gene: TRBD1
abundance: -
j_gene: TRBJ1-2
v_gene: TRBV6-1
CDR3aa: CASNPGQGTYGYTF
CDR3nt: TGTGCCAGCAACCCGGGACAGGGCACCTATGGCTACACCTTC

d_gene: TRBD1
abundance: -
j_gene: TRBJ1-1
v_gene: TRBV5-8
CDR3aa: CASSLGQGGNTEAFF
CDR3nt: TGTGCCAGCAGCCTGGGACAGGGGGGGAACACTGAAGCTTTCTTT

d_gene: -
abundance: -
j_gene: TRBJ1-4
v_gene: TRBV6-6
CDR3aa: CASSYSSGGNEKLFF
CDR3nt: TGTGCCAGCAGTTACTCGAGTGGGGGGAATGAAAAACTGTTTTTT

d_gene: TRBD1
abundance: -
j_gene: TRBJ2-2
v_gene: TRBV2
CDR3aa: CASRNNRGANTGELFF
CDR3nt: TGTGCCAGCAGGAATAACAGGGGAGCGAACACCGGGGAGCTGTTTTTT

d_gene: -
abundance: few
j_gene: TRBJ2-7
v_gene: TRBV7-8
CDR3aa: CASSLYEGPYEQYF
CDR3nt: TGTGCCAGCAGCTTATATGAGGGACCGTACGAGCAGTACTTC

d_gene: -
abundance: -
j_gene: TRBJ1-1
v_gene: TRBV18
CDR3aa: CASSPSTENTEAFF
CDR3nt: TGTGCCAGCTCACCATCGACAGAGAACACTGAAGCTTTCTTT

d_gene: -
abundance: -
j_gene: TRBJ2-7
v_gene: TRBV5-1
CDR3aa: CASSFTSSYEQYF
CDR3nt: TGCGCCAGCAGCTTTACAAGTTCCTACGAGCAGTACTTC

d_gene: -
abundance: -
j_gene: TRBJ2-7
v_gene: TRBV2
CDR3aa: CASSDSGTDGDEQYF
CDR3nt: TGTGCCAGCAGTGACTCCGGGACGGATGGCGACGAGCAGTACTTC

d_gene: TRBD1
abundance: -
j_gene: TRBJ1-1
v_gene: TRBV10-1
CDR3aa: CASRNRGLNTEAFF
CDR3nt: TGCGCCAGCAGAAACAGGGGGCTGAACACTGAAGCTTTCTTT

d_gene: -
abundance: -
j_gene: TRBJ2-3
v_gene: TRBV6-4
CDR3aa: CASSDGGSSTDTQYF
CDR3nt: TGTGCCAGCAGTGACGGGGGGAGTAGCACAGATACGCAGTATTTT

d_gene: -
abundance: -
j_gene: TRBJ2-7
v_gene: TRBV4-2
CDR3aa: CASSGDYEQYF
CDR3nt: TGTGCCAGCAGCGGGGACTACGAGCAGTACTTC

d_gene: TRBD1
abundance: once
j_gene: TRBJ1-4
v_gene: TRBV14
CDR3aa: CASSQGTGNEKLFF
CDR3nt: TGTGCCAGCAGCCAAGGGACAGGAAATGAAAAACTGTTTTTT

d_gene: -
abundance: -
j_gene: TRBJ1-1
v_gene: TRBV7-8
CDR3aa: CASSLEGGWNTEAFF
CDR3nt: TGTGCCAGCAGCTTAGAGGGGGGTTGGAACACTGAAGCTTTCTTT

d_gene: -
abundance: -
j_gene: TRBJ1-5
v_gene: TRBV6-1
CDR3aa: CASSGGTYSNQPQHF
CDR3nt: TGTGCCAGCAGTGGAGGGACTTATAGCAATCAGCCCCAGCATTTT

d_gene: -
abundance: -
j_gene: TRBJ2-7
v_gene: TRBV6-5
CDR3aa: CASSRGLGGEQYF
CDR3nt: TGTGCCAGCTCTCGTGGTCTAGGGGGCGAGCAGTACTTC

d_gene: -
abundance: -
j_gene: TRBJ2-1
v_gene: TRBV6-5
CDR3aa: CASSYLGGDYNEQFF
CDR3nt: TGTGCCAGCAGTTACCTTGGCGGGGACTACAATGAGCAGTTCTTC

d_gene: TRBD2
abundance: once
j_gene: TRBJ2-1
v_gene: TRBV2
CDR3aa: CASSVRRGGDWGEQFF
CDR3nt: TGTGCCAGCAGTGTAAGGCGGGGAGGGGATTGGGGGGAGCAGTTCTTC

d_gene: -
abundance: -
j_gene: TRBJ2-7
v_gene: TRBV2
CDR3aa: CASTPLQDGSYEQYF
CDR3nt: TGTGCCAGTACCCCCCTGCAGGACGGATCCTACGAGCAGTACTTC

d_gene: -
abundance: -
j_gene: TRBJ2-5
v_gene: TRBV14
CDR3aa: CASSQGGRETQYF
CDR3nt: TGTGCCAGCAGCCAAGGGGGGAGAGAGACCCAGTACTTC

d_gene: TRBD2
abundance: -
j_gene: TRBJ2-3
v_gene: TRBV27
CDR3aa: CASRLGGKRGGTDTQYF
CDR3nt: TGTGCCAGCAGGCTAGGCGGGAAGCGGGGGGGCACAGATACGCAGTATTTT

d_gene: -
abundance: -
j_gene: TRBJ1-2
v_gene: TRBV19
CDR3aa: CASKVGGYGYTF
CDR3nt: TGTGCCAGTAAAGTTGGAGGCTATGGCTACACCTTC

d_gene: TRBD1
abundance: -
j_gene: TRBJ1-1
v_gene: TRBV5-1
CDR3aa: CASSSHDRENTEAFF
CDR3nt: TGCGCCAGCAGCTCTCACGACAGGGAGAACACTGAAGCTTTCTTT

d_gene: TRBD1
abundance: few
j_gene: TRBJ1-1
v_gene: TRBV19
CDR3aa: CASRGQGSTEAFF
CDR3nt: TGTGCCAGTAGGGGACAGGGGAGCACTGAAGCTTTCTTT

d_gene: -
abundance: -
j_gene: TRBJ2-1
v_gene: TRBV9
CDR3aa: CASSVGVSSYNEQFF
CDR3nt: TGTGCCAGCAGCGTTGGGGTGAGCTCCTACAATGAGCAGTTCTTC

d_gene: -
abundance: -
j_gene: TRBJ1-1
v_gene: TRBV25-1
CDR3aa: CASSVTGMNTEAFF
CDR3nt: TGTGCCAGCAGTGTGACAGGCATGAACACTGAAGCTTTCTTT

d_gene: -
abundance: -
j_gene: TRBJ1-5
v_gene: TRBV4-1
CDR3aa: CASSQDGGLVQPQHF
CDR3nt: TGCGCCAGCAGCCAAGATGGGGGGCTTGTTCAGCCCCAGCATTTT

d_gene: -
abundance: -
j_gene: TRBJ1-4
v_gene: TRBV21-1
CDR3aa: CASSGGTGVGVEKLFF
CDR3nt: TGTGCCAGCAGCGGGGGGACAGGGGTCGGAGTTGAAAAACTGTTTTTT

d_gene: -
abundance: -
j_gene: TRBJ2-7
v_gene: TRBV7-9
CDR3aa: CASSLAAYEQYF
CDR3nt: TGTGCCAGCAGCTTAGCCGCTTACGAGCAGTACTTC

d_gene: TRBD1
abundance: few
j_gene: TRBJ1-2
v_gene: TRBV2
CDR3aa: CASSGTGEANYGYTF
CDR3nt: TGTGCCAGCAGCGGAACAGGGGAAGCTAACTATGGCTACACCTTC

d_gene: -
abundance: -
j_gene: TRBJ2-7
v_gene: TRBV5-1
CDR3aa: CASSLPGSEQYF
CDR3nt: TGCGCCAGCAGCTTGCCAGGGAGCGAGCAGTACTTC

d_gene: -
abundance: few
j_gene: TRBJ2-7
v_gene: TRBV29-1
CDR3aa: CSVEIVSPNRIDYEQYF
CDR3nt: TGCAGCGTTGAAATAGTAAGTCCCAACCGGATCGACTACGAGCAGTACTTC

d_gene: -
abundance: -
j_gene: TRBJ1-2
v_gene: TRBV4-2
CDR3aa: CASSQDRAANYGYTF
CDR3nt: TGTGCCAGCAGCCAAGACCGGGCAGCTAACTATGGCTACACCTTC

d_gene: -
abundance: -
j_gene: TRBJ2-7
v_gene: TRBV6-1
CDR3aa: CASSGGESSYEQYF
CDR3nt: TGTGCCAGCAGTGGGGGCGAGTCTTCCTACGAGCAGTACTTC

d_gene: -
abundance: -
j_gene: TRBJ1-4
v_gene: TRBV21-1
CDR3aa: CATNHTTTGGESFSTTNEKLFF
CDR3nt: TGTGCCACAAATCATACTACGACAGGGGGAGAGAGCTTTTCAACAACTAATGAAAAACTGTTTTTT

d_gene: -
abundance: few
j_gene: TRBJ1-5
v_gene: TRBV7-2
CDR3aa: CASSRKSNQPQHF
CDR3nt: TGTGCCAGCAGCCGGAAGAGCAATCAGCCCCAGCATTTT

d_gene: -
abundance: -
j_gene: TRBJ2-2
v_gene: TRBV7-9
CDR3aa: CASSLAQAGTPRELFF
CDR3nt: TGTGCCAGCAGCTTAGCGCAGGCAGGGACCCCCCGGGAGCTGTTTTTT

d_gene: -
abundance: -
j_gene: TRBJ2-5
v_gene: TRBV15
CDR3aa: CATSRGVWGYQETQYF
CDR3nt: TGTGCCACCAGCAGAGGTGTGTGGGGCTACCAAGAGACCCAGTACTTC

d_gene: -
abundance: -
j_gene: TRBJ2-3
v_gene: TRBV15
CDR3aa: CATSRARGALDTQYF
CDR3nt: TGTGCCACCAGCAGAGCCCGGGGGGCCCTGGATACGCAGTATTTT

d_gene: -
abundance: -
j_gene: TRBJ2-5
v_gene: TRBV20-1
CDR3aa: CSASSGTQYF
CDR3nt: TGCAGTGCTAGTAGCGGGACCCAGTACTTC

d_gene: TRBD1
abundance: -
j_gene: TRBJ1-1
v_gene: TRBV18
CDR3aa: CASSPPDREAFF
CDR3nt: TGTGCCAGCTCACCACCGGACAGGGAAGCTTTCTTT

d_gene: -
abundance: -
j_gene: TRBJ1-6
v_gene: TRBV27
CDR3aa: CASSPQGPNSPLHF
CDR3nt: TGTGCCAGCAGTCCCCAGGGACCTAATTCACCCCTCCACTTT

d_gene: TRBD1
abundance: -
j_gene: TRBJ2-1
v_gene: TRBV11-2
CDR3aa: CASRQGSYNEQFF
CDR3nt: TGTGCCAGCCGACAGGGGTCCTACAATGAGCAGTTCTTC

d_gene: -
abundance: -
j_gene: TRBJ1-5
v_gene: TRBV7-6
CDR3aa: CASSLPLGGNNQPQHF
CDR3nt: TGTGCCAGCAGCTTACCTCTAGGAGGGAACAATCAGCCCCAGCATTTT

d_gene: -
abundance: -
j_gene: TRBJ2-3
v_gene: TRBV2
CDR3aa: CASSERGGQGGDTQYF
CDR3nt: TGTGCCAGCAGTGAAAGGGGGGGGCAGGGAGGCGATACGCAGTATTTT

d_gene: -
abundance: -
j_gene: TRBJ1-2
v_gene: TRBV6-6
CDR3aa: CASSTGNYGYTF
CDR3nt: TGTGCCAGCAGCACAGGGAACTATGGCTACACCTTC

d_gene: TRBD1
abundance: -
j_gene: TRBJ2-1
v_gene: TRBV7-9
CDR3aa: CASSNRGLDEQFF
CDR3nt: TGTGCCAGCAGCAACAGGGGATTAGATGAGCAGTTCTTC

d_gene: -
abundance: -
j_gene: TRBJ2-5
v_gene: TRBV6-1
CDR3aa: CASSEATVRETQYF
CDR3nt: TGTGCCAGCAGTGAAGCTACTGTTCGAGAGACCCAGTACTTC

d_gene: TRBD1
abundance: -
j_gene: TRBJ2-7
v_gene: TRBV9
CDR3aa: CASSVVGTGGYEQYF
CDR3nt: TGTGCCAGCAGCGTAGTCGGGACAGGAGGCTACGAGCAGTACTTC

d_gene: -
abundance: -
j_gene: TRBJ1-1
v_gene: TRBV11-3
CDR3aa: CASSLEGVGTEAFF
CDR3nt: TGTGCCAGCAGCTTAGAGGGGGTTGGTACTGAAGCTTTCTTT

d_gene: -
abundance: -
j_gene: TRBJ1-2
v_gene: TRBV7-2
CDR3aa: CASSPSYGYTF
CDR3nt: TGTGCCAGCAGCCCCTCCTATGGCTACACCTTC

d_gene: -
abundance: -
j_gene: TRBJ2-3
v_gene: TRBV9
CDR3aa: CASSVDLVSDTQYF
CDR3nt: TGTGCCAGCAGCGTAGACCTAGTCTCAGATACGCAGTATTTT

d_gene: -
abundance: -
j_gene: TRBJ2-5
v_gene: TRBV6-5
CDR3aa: CASSYSGGTQETQYF
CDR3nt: TGTGCCAGCAGTTACTCCGGGGGAACTCAAGAGACCCAGTACTTC